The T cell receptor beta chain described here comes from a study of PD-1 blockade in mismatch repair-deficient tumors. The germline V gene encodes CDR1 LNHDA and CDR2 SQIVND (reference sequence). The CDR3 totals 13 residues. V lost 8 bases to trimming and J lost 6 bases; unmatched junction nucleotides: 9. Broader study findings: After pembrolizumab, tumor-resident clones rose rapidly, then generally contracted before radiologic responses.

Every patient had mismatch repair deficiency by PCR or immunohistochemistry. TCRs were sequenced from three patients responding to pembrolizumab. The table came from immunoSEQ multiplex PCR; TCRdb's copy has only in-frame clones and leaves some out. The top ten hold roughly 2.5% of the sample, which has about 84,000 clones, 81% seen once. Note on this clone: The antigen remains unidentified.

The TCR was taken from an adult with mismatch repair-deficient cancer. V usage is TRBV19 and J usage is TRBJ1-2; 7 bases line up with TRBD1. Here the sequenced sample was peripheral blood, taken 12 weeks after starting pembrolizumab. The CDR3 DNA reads TGTGCCAGTTTCCCATGGACAGGCCATGGCTACACCTTC. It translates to CASFPWTGHGYTF.